A selection of T cell receptor beta chains follows, all from one sample in a study of T cells in Graves' hyperthyroidism and ophthalmopathy. TCRdb recomputed calls from the multiplex PCR reads with MiXCR, one row per CDR3 protein. Of over 450,000 distinct CDR3 sequences listed, 15% to 20% are singletons. The sample was blood. All receptors derive from a woman under 30 with Graves' ophthalmopathy. Both conserved end residues are part of each CDR3. D genes are given only for firm matches. Size is omitted from some rows. Given values are once, few, many or a class for expanded clones.

v_call	j_call	d_call	clone_size	cdr3_nt	cdr3_aa
TRBV5-1	TRBJ2-3	TRBD1	many	TGCGCCAGCAGCTTGGCGGGACAGGCTTTCACAGATACGCAGTATTTT	CASSLAGQAFTDTQYF
TRBV30	TRBJ1-2	.	few	TGTGCCTGGAGTTCTACACCGCCTGTTAGTGGCTACACCTTC	CAWSSTPPVSGYTF
TRBV28	TRBJ2-1	TRBD2	many	TGTGCCAGCAGTTTTCTAGCGGGGTCCTACAATGAGCAGTTCTTC	CASSFLAGSYNEQFF
TRBV11-2	TRBJ2-2	.	few	TGTGCCAGCAGCCCACCCCACGGAGGAGGGGCCGGGGAGCTGTTTTTT	CASSPPHGGGAGELFF
TRBV5-1	TRBJ2-1	.	few	TGCGCCAGCAGCTTGGGGACTAATCTGTTCTTC	CASSLGTNLFF
TRBV6-1	TRBJ2-1	.	.	TGTGCCAGCAGGCAGGGGTTGGACTATGAGCAGTTCTTC	CASRQGLDYEQFF
TRBV6-2/TRBV6-3	TRBJ1-5	TRBD1	many	TGTGCCAGCAGCAGAGGGACAGTCCATCAGCCCCAGCATTTT	CASSRGTVHQPQHF
TRBV15	TRBJ1-2	TRBD1	.	TGTGCCACCAGCAAGATTGGGACAGAAAATTCCTATGGCTACACCTTC	CATSKIGTENSYGYTF
TRBV4-3	TRBJ2-3	.	.	TGCGCCAGCAGCCAGACCCTAGCGCTTAGCACAGATACGCAGTATTTT	CASSQTLALSTDTQYF
TRBV4-2	TRBJ2-1	TRBD2	.	TGTGCCAGCAGCCAAGTGACTAGCGGGAACTACAATGAGCAGTTCTTC	CASSQVTSGNYNEQFF
TRBV10-1	TRBJ2-7	TRBD2	.	TGCGCCAGCAGTGAGTCGACCGGGAGGTACTCCTACGAGCAGTACTTC	CASSESTGRYSYEQYF
TRBV4-3	TRBJ2-3	TRBD1	.	TGCGCCAGCAGCCAAGATAGCCCGGGACAGGTCACAGATACGCAGTATTTT	CASSQDSPGQVTDTQYF
TRBV7-2	TRBJ2-2	.	many	TGTGCCAGCAGCCTGGACGGCCTCCCCACCGGGGAGCTGTTTTTT	CASSLDGLPTGELFF
TRBV9	TRBJ2-7	.	.	TGTGCCAGCAGCTCTCATCTGGGGGAGCAGTACTTC	CASSSHLGEQYF
TRBV12-3/TRBV12-4	TRBJ2-5	TRBD1	many	TGTGCCAGCAGTCCGGACAGGGGGCAGGAGACCCAGTACTTC	CASSPDRGQETQYF
TRBV15	TRBJ2-3	TRBD2	.	TGTGCCACCAGCAGGATTAGCGGGGGACGCACAGATACGCAGTATTTT	CATSRISGGRTDTQYF
TRBV11-3	TRBJ2-2	.	many	TGTGCCAGCAGCCACCGACTCTCCGGGGAGCTGTTTTTT	CASSHRLSGELFF
TRBV4-1	TRBJ2-7	.	.	TGCGCCAGCAGCCAAACCGGGACACTCTACGAGCAGTACTTC	CASSQTGTLYEQYF